This T cell receptor (beta chain) was documented in a study of T cell repertoires in cytomegalovirus infection. The overall study: Signatures in public TCR beta sequences pointed to both CMV infection and matching HLA type.

V lost 2 bases to trimming and J lost 7 bases, with 16 bases between them. This CDR3 is built from 15 residues. Germline V gene lookup returns CDR1 SGHDT and CDR2 YYEEEE. This clonotype occurred a few times. Its matching antigen is unknown. Each CDR3 protein is one row after TCRdb ran MiXCR on the reads. The sample lists under 90,000 distinct CDR3 sequences; approximately 22% were seen once. Whole-study findings and limits: There were HLA-C-restricted CMV-specific TCR beta clonotypes dominating the ex vivo response.

The gene calls are TRBV5-6 and TRBJ1-5; possibly TRBD1 for D (5 bases). Sequenced input: PBMCs, sequenced either directly or after in vitro stimulation (not recorded which). This clonotype originated in a human donor in good health (CMV status not recorded). Some clones in this sample may be carry-over from other donors' samples. The CDR3 nucleotides are TGTGCCAGCAGCTTTTGGGTGGGGGGAACGCAGCCCCAGCATTTT. Translating it yields CASSFWVGGTQPQHF.